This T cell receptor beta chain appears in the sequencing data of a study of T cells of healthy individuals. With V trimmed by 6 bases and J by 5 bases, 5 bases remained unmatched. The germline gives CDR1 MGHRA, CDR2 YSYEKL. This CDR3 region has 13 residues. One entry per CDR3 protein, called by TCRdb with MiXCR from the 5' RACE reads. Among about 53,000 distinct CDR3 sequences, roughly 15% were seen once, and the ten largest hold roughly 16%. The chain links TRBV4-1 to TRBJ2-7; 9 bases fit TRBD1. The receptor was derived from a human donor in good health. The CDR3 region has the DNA TGCGCCAGCAGGGGACAGGGTCCCAACGAGCAGTACTTC. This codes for CASRGQGPNEQYF.